The 8 T cell receptor beta chains below were found in one sample sequenced in a study of blood T cell repertoires in COVID-19. The method was immunoSEQ multiplex PCR; TCRdb's version includes in-frame clones alone and lacks a portion of them. The data contain roughly 130,000 clones, just under 85% of them singletons. The sample consisted of peripheral blood. The receptor source for this set is a woman older than 75 with acute or convalescent COVID-19.

The V gene is TRBV5-6, the J gene TRBJ2-3; the D gene is possibly TRBD1 (5 bases). With 4 bases removed from V and 0 bases from J, the gap between germline ends came to 9 bases. This CDR3 is built from 14 residues. The germline V gene encodes CDR1 SGHDT and CDR2 YYEEEE. The CDR3 bases are TGTGCCAGCAGCCAGACAGTTAGCACAGATACGCAGTATTTT. It translates to CASSQTVSTDTQYF.

CDR3 nucleotides: TGCGCCAGCAGCGACCTACAGGGAGCGAACACTGAAGCTTTCTTT. Amino acids: CASSDLQGANTEAFF. The V call is TRBV5-1, the J call TRBJ1-1, with TRBD1 as a possible D gene (6 bases). This CDR3 has 15 amino acids. Germline CDR1 SGHRS, CDR2 YFSETQ. The germline V and J ends were trimmed by 4 bases and 1 base, with 14 bases remaining between them.

This chain uses TRBV10-3 with TRBJ2-2; TRBD1 agrees at 9 bases. CDR1 and CDR2 from the germline V gene are ENHRY and SYGVKD. This CDR3 has 15 amino acids. After removal of 6 bases from V and 2 bases from J, the junction contained 4 bases not matched to a gene. CDR3 protein: CAIRPGQGNTGELFF. The CDR3 coding sequence is TGTGCCATCAGGCCGGGACAGGGAAACACCGGGGAGCTGTTTTTT.

The genes are TRBV27 and TRBJ2-2; D unresolved. CDR3 length: 16 residues. Trimming cost V 7 bases and J 4 bases, with 19 bases left between them. Looked up from germline, CDR1 is MNHEY and CDR2 is SMNVEV (reference sequence). CDR3 residues: CASTSSVVWSTGELFF. The CDR3 nucleotides read TGTGCCAGCACCTCTTCAGTGGTTTGGAGCACCGGGGAGCTGTTTTTT.

The CDR3 here is CASSALWKLAGHPDTQYF. In DNA, the CDR3 is TGTGCCAGCAGCGCACTCTGGAAACTAGCGGGCCATCCAGATACGCAGTATTTT. V and J are TRBV4-2 and TRBJ2-3; 9 nucleotides line up with TRBD2. Germline values: CDR1 LGHNA, CDR2 YNFKEQ. J gave up 4 bases and V 5 bases, and 16 bases lay outside the gene matches. The CDR3 loop spans 18 amino acids.

The chain recombines TRBV15 with TRBJ2-5, with 10 bases aligning to TRBD2. V shed 1 base and J 4 bases; nucleotides not matched to a gene: 0. CDR1 is LNHNV and CDR2 is YYDKDF in the germline V gene (reference sequence). CDR3 length: 14 residues. CDR3: CATSRGTSGETQYF. Written as DNA, the CDR3 is TGTGCCACCAGCAGAGGGACTAGCGGAGAGACCCAGTACTTC.

This clone was detected only once. The genes are TRBV2 and TRBJ2-3; TRBD2 might be the D (5 bases). The CDR3 extends over 15 amino acids. V shed 6 bases and J shed 1 base, with 14 bases lying between them. Germline V gene data show CDR1 as SNHLY and CDR2 as FYNNEI. CDR3 region: CASRTTPRGTDTQYF. The CDR3 nucleotides read TGTGCCAGCAGGACTACCCCTCGAGGCACAGATACGCAGTATTTT.

V gene TRBV5-1 combines with J gene TRBJ2-5; TRBD2 matches at 11 bases. The V gene's germline CDR1 is SGHRS and CDR2 YFSETQ. Unmatched junction bases numbered 4, after V lost 1 base and J lost 2 bases. CDR3 length: 16 residues. This CDR3 is CASSLQGLAEQETQYF. DNA of the CDR3: TGCGCCAGCAGCTTGCAGGGACTAGCGGAACAAGAGACCCAGTACTTC.